The T cell receptor (beta chain) described here comes from a study of brain T cells in children with intractable seizures. The protocol was immunoSEQ multiplex PCR, while the TCRdb copy is restricted to in-frame clones and leaves out a portion. The data show 300,000 to 400,000 clones, over 90% seen once. This sample's time point: blood from clinic visit 5 months post-surgery; TSC patient then seizure free. The CDR3 is 15 amino acids. The V gene's germline CDR1 is MDHEN and CDR2 SYDVKM. Trimming took off 5 bases at V and 6 bases at J, with 17 bases between the two ends. The source material was peripheral blood, sampled about 5 months after surgery. This TCR was sampled from a boy under three years old with tuberous sclerosis and intractable seizures. The V call is TRBV28, the J call TRBJ2-1; D possibly corresponds to TRBD1 (6 bases). The CDR3 protein is CASSARSQGTNEQFF. CDR3 nucleotide sequence: TGTGCCAGCAGTGCCCGAAGCCAGGGGACCAATGAGCAGTTCTTC.